Here is one T cell receptor (beta chain) with its context. The same CDR3 also results from other DNA sequences found in this sample. Individuals aged roughly 18 to 90 years were recruited from about two dozen US areas. These data are taken from a study of blood T cell repertoires in COVID-19. For the study at large: From T cells, B-cell-depleted T cells, or PBMCs came the material, which was cDNA or gDNA.

The CDR3 runs to 14 residues. Trimming left V 1 base short and J 0 bases short, with 7 bases between. Per germline, CDR1 SGHRS and CDR2 YFSETQ. Per the original data handling: Nucleated cell counts were estimated from reference gene primer amplification. Assay: immunoSEQ multiplex PCR; the TCRdb copy retains only in-frame clones and omits some. The DNA was the basis for D and trimming; V, J and clone size are from that table. The sample records around 200,000 clones, approximately 90% being singletons. The rearrangement joins TRBV5-1 to TRBJ1-1; D uncertain. Sequencing input: PBMCs or T cells enriched from blood (not recorded which). The sequence came from a young man who had recovered from COVID-19. The CDR3 DNA follows: TGCGCCAGCAGCTTGACAGCCATGAACACTGAAGCTTTCTTT. Translating it yields CASSLTAMNTEAFF.